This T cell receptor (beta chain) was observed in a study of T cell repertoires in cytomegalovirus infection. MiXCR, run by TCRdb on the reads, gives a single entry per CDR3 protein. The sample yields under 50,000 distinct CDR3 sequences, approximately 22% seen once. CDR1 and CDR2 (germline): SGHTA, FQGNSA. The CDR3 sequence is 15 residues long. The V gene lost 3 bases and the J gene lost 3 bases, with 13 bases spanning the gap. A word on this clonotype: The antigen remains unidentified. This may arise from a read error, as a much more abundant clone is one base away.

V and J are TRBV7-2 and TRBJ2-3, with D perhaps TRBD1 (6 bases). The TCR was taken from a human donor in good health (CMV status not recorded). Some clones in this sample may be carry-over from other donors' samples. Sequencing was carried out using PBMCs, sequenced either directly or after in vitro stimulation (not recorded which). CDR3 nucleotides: TGTACCAGCAGCTTCCAACAGGGCGCGACAGATACGCAGTATTTT. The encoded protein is CTSSFQQGATDTQYF.